The 26 T cell receptor beta chains reported below all come from one sample, sequenced in a study of T cell repertoires and leukemia-associated antigens. No antigen has been assigned to these receptors. TCRdb analysed the 5' RACE reads with MiXCR anew, one entry per CDR3 protein. The table has 11,000 or so distinct CDR3 sequences, about 42% seen once. The sequenced sample was CD3+ T cells sorted from blood and cultured. All receptors derive from a female donor in good health.

This clonotype has at least ten counts. The genes are TRBV6-5 and TRBJ1-2; D unclear. The CDR3 is made up of 13 amino acids. CDR1 MNHEY and CDR2 SVGAGI come from the germline V gene. V dropped 8 bases and J dropped 8 bases, with 18 bases sitting between them. CDR3 loop: CASAREGAGGYTF. As DNA, the CDR3 is TGTGCCAGCGCCCGTGAGGGCGCGGGAGGCTACACCTTC.

The gene calls are TRBV3-1 and TRBJ2-5, with 9 bases identical to TRBD2. The germline CDR1 and CDR2 sequences are LGHDT and YNNKEL (reference sequence). J gave up 5 bases and V 3 bases, and 10 bases lay outside the gene matches. The length of the CDR3 is 16 residues. The DNA for the CDR3 is TGTGCCAGCAGCCAGGCCCCACTAGCGGGCCGCGAGACCCAGTACTTC. Protein: CASSQAPLAGRETQYF.

This rearrangement joins TRBV12-3 or TRBV12-4 to TRBJ2-4; TRBD2 might be the D (6 bases). The CDR3 totals 13 residues. Trimming pared 6 bases from V and 6 bases from J, leaving 12 bases between. The CDR3 sequence: CASSLLEGNIQYF. Written as DNA, the CDR3 is TGTGCCAGCAGCCTACTGGAGGGAAACATTCAGTACTTC.

This clonotype was detected a few times. The rearrangement joins TRBV4-3 to TRBJ2-2; 8 nucleotides match TRBD2. CDR1 and CDR2 from the germline V gene are LGHNA and YSLEER. Trimming cost V 0 bases and J 5 bases; bases outside gene matches: 5. This CDR3 has 16 residues. The CDR3: CASSQDRAGGTGELFF. CDR3 bases: TGCGCCAGCAGCCAAGATCGGGCGGGAGGTACCGGGGAGCTGTTTTTT.

This clonotype was picked up one time. The chain has TRBV7-2 and TRBJ2-1; the D is unclear. CDR1 is SGHTA and CDR2 is FQGNSA in the germline V gene. The CDR3 has 13 residues. V was cut by 3 bases and J by 6 bases, with 9 bases left in between. The CDR3: CASSFSTLNEQFF. The CDR3 DNA follows: TGTGCCAGCAGCTTTTCTACCCTCAATGAGCAGTTCTTC.

This clonotype was seen repeatedly, ten times or more. The chain links TRBV15 to TRBJ2-5, with D maybe TRBD2 (6 bases). CDR3 size: 14 residues. Germline CDR1 LNHNV, CDR2 YYDKDF (reference sequence). Trimming removed 4 bases at V and 3 bases at J, with 12 bases between. CDR3 in DNA: TGTGCCACCAGCACGGGGAGGACGAAAGAGACCCAGTACTTC. Translation: CATSTGRTKETQYF.

Note on this clonotype: The junction departs from the called germline gene at one end, perhaps through a read error. This chain connects TRBV19 to TRBJ2-7; no reliable D call. The CDR3 length is 12 residues. In germline, CDR1 is LNHDA, CDR2 SQIVND (reference sequence). CDR3 sequence (DNA): TGTGTCAGTAGTACGGACCCACGGGAGCAGTACTTC. Translation gives CVSSTDPREQYF.

This clonotype was observed once. V and J are TRBV18 and TRBJ2-7; the match to TRBD1 covers 7 bases. Germline V gene lookup returns CDR1 KGHSH and CDR2 LQKENI. Germline trimming cut 2 bases from V and 4 bases from J; bases unmatched to any gene: 2. The CDR3 extends over 13 amino acids. The CDR3 loop is CASSPDRVYEQYF. CDR3 DNA: TGTGCCAGCTCACCAGACAGGGTATACGAGCAGTACTTC.

The V gene is TRBV3-1, the J gene TRBJ2-5, with D possibly TRBD2 on 5 matching bases. Trimming pared 4 bases from V and 3 bases from J, leaving 9 bases between. CDR1 LGHDT and CDR2 YNNKEL come from the germline V gene (reference sequence). The CDR3 totals 13 residues. In DNA form, the CDR3 reads TGTGCCAGCAGCCGAGGACTTGAAGAGACCCAGTACTTC. Protein sequence: CASSRGLEETQYF.

The rearrangement uses TRBV5-1 and TRBJ2-7; 9 bases fit TRBD1. J lost 6 bases, V lost 4 bases, and 8 bases had no gene match. From germline, CDR1 is SGHRS and CDR2 YFSETQ. The CDR3 covers 14 residues. CDR3 DNA: TGCGCCAGCAGCGGAAGGGACAGGGCGGTCGAGCAGTACTTC. It translates to CASSGRDRAVEQYF.

This clonotype was recorded many times. The genes are TRBV20-1 and TRBJ1-2; weak D call: TRBD1 (6 bases). Germline V lookup: CDR1 DFQATT, CDR2 SNEGSKA (reference sequence). The CDR3 runs 17 residues. Trimming cost V 4 bases and J 8 bases, with 29 bases left between them. The CDR3 loop reads CSATEQGIDAYAGGYTF. The CDR3 DNA reads TGCAGTGCTACCGAACAGGGAATAGATGCCTACGCCGGAGGCTACACCTTC.

This clonotype was recorded at least ten times. The CDR3 coding sequence is TGTGCCAGCAGCCCCCAGGGGCGTTCCGGGACTAGCAAAGGGGACGAGCAGTTCTTC. This translates into CASSPQGRSGTSKGDEQFF. The chain carries TRBV5-4 and TRBJ2-1, with 9 bases aligning to TRBD2. The germline V gene encodes CDR1 SGHNT and CDR2 YYREEE (reference sequence). Trimming removed 4 bases from V and 10 bases from J; junction bases left unmatched: 24. The CDR3 has 19 residues.

As regards this clonotype: The junction departs from the called germline gene at one end, perhaps through a read error. The genes are TRBV20-1 and TRBJ1-6; no clear D gene. The CDR3 has 15 residues. Germline assignment: CDR1 DFQATT and CDR2 SNEGSKA (reference sequence). The CDR3 protein is CSARVVIKDSSPFHF. CDR3 DNA: TGCAGTGCTAGAGTCGTGATAAAAGATAGTTCACCCTTCCACTTT.

This clonotype was observed at least ten times. The V call is TRBV6-5, the J call TRBJ1-5, with 9 positions matching TRBD1. Looked up from germline, CDR1 is MNHEY and CDR2 is SVGAGI. J gave up 2 bases and V 7 bases, and 9 bases lay outside the gene matches. The CDR3 runs 16 residues. In DNA form, the CDR3 reads TGTGCCAGCATTAGACACCGGGACAGGGGCAATCAGCCCCAGCATTTT. It codes for CASIRHRDRGNQPQHF.

CDR3 sequence reads: CASGGVRTGELFF. The CDR3 region has the DNA TGTGCTAGCGGGGGAGTTCGGACCGGGGAGCTGTTTTTT. The chain is built from TRBV24-1 and TRBJ2-2, with 9 bases that match TRBD2. This CDR3 has 13 residues. Germline CDR1 and CDR2: KGHDR and SFDVKD.

This clonotype was observed many times. The chain joins TRBV18 to TRBJ2-2, with D perhaps assigned TRBD1 or TRBD2 (5 bases each). V lost 0 bases, J lost 5 bases, and 7 bases lay in between. This CDR3 contains 14 residues. Germline CDR1 KGHSH, CDR2 LQKENI. CDR3 bases: TGTGCCAGCTCACCACCGGGACGGACCGGGGAGCTGTTTTTT. Protein product: CASSPPGRTGELFF.

In DNA form, the CDR3 reads TGCAGTGCTAGCGGGAGAGATACGCAGTATTTT. This encodes CSASGRDTQYF. The V call is TRBV20-1, the J call TRBJ2-3; D might be TRBD2 (6 bases). Germline assignment: CDR1 DFQATT and CDR2 SNEGSKA (reference sequence). This CDR3 has 11 amino acids. V lost 3 bases to trimming and J lost 5 bases, with 6 bases between them.

In the case of this clonotype: At one boundary the junction diverges from the germline segment, which might be a read error. V usage is TRBV2 and J usage is TRBJ1-3; D uncertain. Per germline, CDR1 SNHLY and CDR2 FYNNEI. The CDR3 extends over 14 amino acids. The chain's CDR3 is CASGDRSSGNTIYF. As DNA, the CDR3 is TGTGCCAGCGGTGACCGGAGCTCTGGAAACACCATATATTTC.

Judged by abundance, this clonotype is medium-sized. The chain is built from TRBV20-1 and TRBJ2-3, with 9 bases aligning to TRBD2. Trimming cost V 6 bases and J 5 bases; bases outside gene matches: 6. The CDR3 contains 13 residues. CDR1 is DFQATT and CDR2 is SNEGSKA in the germline V gene (reference sequence). CDR3 coding DNA: TGCAGTGCAACAGGACTAGCGAAAGATACGCAGTATTTT. It yields the protein CSATGLAKDTQYF.

This chain links TRBV20-1 with TRBJ2-4; D is unclear. V was shortened by 2 bases and J by 5 bases, with 13 bases between the two germline ends. Germline loops: CDR1 DFQATT, CDR2 SNEGSKA (reference sequence). CDR3 length: 14 residues. CDR3 nucleotide sequence: TGCAGTGCTAGAATTCCTGACGGGCAAAACATTCAGTACTTC. The encoded protein is CSARIPDGQNIQYF.

The chain couples TRBV24-1 to TRBJ2-1; D call uncertain. This CDR3 comprises 13 residues. Trimming took 4 bases from V and 6 from J, leaving 9 bases between them. Germline V gives CDR1 KGHDR, CDR2 SFDVKD. CDR3 DNA sequence: TGTGCCACCAGTGACCTCTGGGGCAATGAGCAGTTCTTC. Translating it yields CATSDLWGNEQFF.

By its share, this clonotype is medium-sized. The rearrangement uses TRBV11-2 and TRBJ2-7; D not resolved. This CDR3 comprises 11 residues. The germline gives CDR1 SGHAT, CDR2 FQNNGV. Trimming removed 2 bases at V and 4 bases at J, with 3 bases between. The CDR3 sequence: CASSLLYEQYF. The DNA for the CDR3 is TGTGCCAGCAGCTTATTGTACGAGCAGTACTTC.

A remark on this clonotype: Because the CDR3 is missing its conserved closing phenylalanine or tryptophan, this is likely a read error. J is TRBJ2-2 and V is TRBV6-5, with D hard to call. V gave up 6 bases and J gave up 1 base, with 9 bases separating them. There are 14 residues in the CDR3. The germline gives CDR1 MNHEY, CDR2 SVGAGI. CDR3 bases: TGTGCCAGCAGGGGAACGCAGAACACCGGGGAGCTGTTTCTT. Translated: CASRGTQNTGELFL.

This clonotype has a count of ten or more. J is TRBJ1-6 and V is TRBV2; unclear D gene. The length of the CDR3 is 14 residues. The V and J ends lost 6 bases and 0 bases respectively, with 6 bases between them. From germline, CDR1 is SNHLY and CDR2 FYNNEI. The CDR3 nucleotides read TGTGCCAGCAGCCAGAGCTCCTATAATTCACCCCTCCACTTT. Translation gives CASSQSSYNSPLHF.

This clonotype has ten or more counts. The rearrangement links TRBV4-2 to TRBJ2-5; no definite D call. Germline CDR1 LGHNA, CDR2 YNFKEQ. CDR3 length equals 15 residues. The V end lost 0 bases, the J end lost 4 bases, and 12 bases lay between the germline ends. The CDR3 bases are TGTGCCAGCAGCCAAGATTTAAGTTGGGCAGAGACCCAGTACTTC. Translated: CASSQDLSWAETQYF.

By share, this clonotype counts as medium-sized. The CDR3 sequence: CSAREGPWGTEAFF. In nucleotides, the CDR3 is TGCAGTGCTAGAGAGGGACCGTGGGGGACTGAAGCTTTCTTT. This chain connects TRBV20-1 to TRBJ1-1; a possible D gene is TRBD1 (5 bases). CDR3 length: 14 residues. Germline CDR1 is DFQATT and CDR2 is SNEGSKA (reference sequence). Trimming pared 0 bases from V and 5 bases from J, leaving 13 bases between.